This T cell receptor (beta chain) was captured by sequencing in a study of T cells in tuberculosis. Only in-frame clones appear in the TCRdb table, and some are missing; sequencing was by immunoSEQ multiplex PCR. The sample includes 30,000 to 40,000 clones, around 97% of them seen just once. J was trimmed by 4 bases and V by 10 bases; bases with no gene match: 7. This CDR3 spans 14 amino acids. CDR1 is SEHNR, CDR2 FQNEAQ, per germline (reference sequence). The sample consisted of PBMCs. The chain is built from TRBV7-9 and TRBJ2-1; 10 bases fit TRBD2. This sequence was found in a donor aged 10-29 years with latent tuberculosis or without tuberculosis infection. In nucleotides, the CDR3 is TGTGCCACCACGGCTAGCGGGAGTTACAATGAGCAGTTCTTC. This translates into CATTASGSYNEQFF.